In this sample, the clone carrying this TCR beta chain turned up a few times. Its antigen is not known. The record originates from a study of beta chain features in type 1 diabetes. Whole-study findings and limits: More deletions and fewer insertions at VDJ junctions were seen in type 1 diabetes patients. Sequencing from cDNA could over-represent high-TCR-expressing cells. Across all four CD4+ subsets, people with type 1 diabetes showed modestly shorter TCRB CDR3s. The study notes PCR might favor shorter templates equally in patients and controls.

Expressed TCRB transcripts were sequenced after all isolated RNA was converted to cDNA. Measured with immunoSEQ multiplex PCR; TCRdb has only the in-frame clones, and not every one. Among hundreds of thousands of clones listed, 13% were seen once. V lost 4 bases and J 2 bases, leaving 13 bases between the germline ends. CDR3 length: 15 residues. Germline CDR1 reads SGHNT; CDR2 reads YYREEE (reference sequence). CD4+ naive, central memory, regulatory and stem cell-like memory subsets were isolated by sorting on CD45RO/CCR7/CD25/CD127/CD95/CD27. The clonotype comes from a man in his late teens or twenties with type 1 diabetes. The material sequenced was naive CD4+ T cells from blood. V and J are TRBV5-4 and TRBJ2-4; D possibly matches TRBD1 or TRBD2 (5 bases each). Written as DNA, the CDR3 is TGTGCCAGCAGCCTGGGGGAGCCTACCAAAAACATTCAGTACTTC. It yields the protein CASSLGEPTKNIQYF.